The 16 T cell receptor beta chains reported below all come from one sample, sequenced in a study of PD-1 blockade in classical Hodgkin lymphoma. Assay: immunoSEQ multiplex PCR; the TCRdb copy retains only in-frame clones and omits some. Counted here are roughly 96,000 clones, roughly 91% occurring once; the ten biggest clones make up around 2%. The time point denotes: cycle 4 day 1 (C4D1), after six to seven weeks of nivolumab. All patients experienced relapse after autologous stem cell transplantation, and brentuximab vedotin exposure was variable. Sample: peripheral blood mononuclear cells (PBMCs), taken before the fourth cycle of nivolumab. The receptors stem from a human donor with classical Hodgkin lymphoma.

V is TRBV5-1 and J is TRBJ2-3, with no clear D. The CDR3 runs 16 residues. Germline lookup yields CDR1 SGHRS and CDR2 YFSETQ. V shed 4 bases and J shed 4 bases, with 19 bases lying between them. CDR3 coding DNA: TGCGCCAGCAGCGAAAGGACCAAAGTGGGTTCAGATACGCAGTATTTT. It specifies CASSERTKVGSDTQYF.

The J gene is TRBJ2-1, the V gene TRBV11-2, with 9 bases lining up with TRBD2. After removal of 2 bases from V and 2 bases from J, the junction contained 1 base not matched to a gene. This CDR3 comprises 15 residues. The germline CDR1 and CDR2 sequences are SGHAT and FQNNGV. CDR3 protein: CASSLSSGAYNEQFF. The CDR3 region has the DNA TGTGCCAGCAGCTTATCTAGCGGGGCCTACAATGAGCAGTTCTTC.

This clone has just one count. The chain is built from TRBV6-5 and TRBJ1-2; 7 nucleotides match TRBD1. The CDR3 is 16 residues long. CDR1 MNHEY and CDR2 SVGAGI come from the germline V gene. Losses at the gene ends were 4 bases for V and 0 bases for J; bases not matched to a gene: 8. In DNA form, the CDR3 reads TGTGCCAGCAGTTCAAACAGGGGTCGAGCTAACTATGGCTACACCTTC. Translated, it gives CASSSNRGRANYGYTF.

In DNA form, the CDR3 reads TGTGCCAGTAGGATACAGGGGACTGAAGCTTTCTTT. It yields the protein CASRIQGTEAFF. This chain links TRBV19 with TRBJ1-1, with TRBD1 matching 7 bases. The CDR3 has 12 amino acids. CDR1 is LNHDA, CDR2 SQIVND, per germline (reference sequence). Trimming removed 6 bases from V and 5 bases from J; junction bases left unmatched: 3. The complete variable domain, with remaining parts taken from reference TRBV19 and TRBJ1-1, reads DGGITQSPKYLFRKEGQNVTLSCEQNLNHDAMYWYRQDPGQGLRLIYYSQIVNDFQKGDIAEGYSVSREKKESFPLTVTSAQKNPTAFYLCASRIQGTEAFFGQGTRLTVV.

V and J are TRBV5-6 and TRBJ2-3; no reliable D call. V was shortened by 2 bases and J by 5 bases, with 3 bases between the two germline ends. Germline-derived CDR1 and CDR2 are SGHDT and YYEEEE. The CDR3 totals 11 residues. The CDR3 region has the DNA TGTGCCAGCAGCTTCGGAGATACGCAGTATTTT. Translating it yields CASSFGDTQYF.

The rearrangement joins TRBV11-2 to TRBJ2-5; tentatively, D is TRBD2 (5 bases). V was cut by 0 bases and J by 5 bases, with 10 bases left in between. From germline, CDR1 is SGHAT and CDR2 FQNNGV. This CDR3 has 14 amino acids. The CDR3, as DNA: TGTGCCAGCAGCTTAGAGGCTTCGGGGGAGACCCAGTACTTC. It specifies CASSLEASGETQYF.

This sequence joins TRBV11-2 and TRBJ2-1; D might be TRBD1 (5 bases). The germline CDR1 and CDR2 sequences are SGHAT and FQNNGV. Deletions cut 2 bases from V and 5 bases from J, with 13 bases between. This CDR3 is 15 amino acids long. CDR3: CASSLWTTTNNEQFF. CDR3 sequence (DNA): TGTGCCAGCAGCTTATGGACAACCACCAACAATGAGCAGTTCTTC.

The chain is built from TRBV19 and TRBJ2-7; a possible D gene is TRBD2 (6 bases). Trimming stripped 8 bases from V and 0 bases from J, with 14 bases between. The V gene's germline CDR1 is LNHDA and CDR2 SQIVND (reference sequence). The CDR3 spans 14 residues. CDR3 sequence (DNA): TGTGCCAGTGGACGGGGTAGCGGCTCCTACGAGCAGTACTTC. It is translated as CASGRGSGSYEQYF.

This clone was counted a few times. The rearrangement links TRBV9 to TRBJ1-1; 7 bases line up with TRBD1. The CDR3 has 13 residues. V lost 3 bases and J lost 7; bases outside the gene matches: 6. In germline, CDR1 is SGDLS, CDR2 YYNGEE. CDR3 loop: CASSDGTDIEAFF. The DNA for the CDR3 is TGTGCCAGCAGCGACGGGACAGATATTGAAGCTTTCTTT.

With regard to this clone: This sample includes further DNA sequences coding for the same CDR3. V usage is TRBV6-5 and J usage is TRBJ1-5; TRBD1 matches at 8 bases. V was pared by 2 bases and J by 7 bases, with 4 bases of the junction left unmatched. CDR3 length: 14 amino acids. Looked up from germline, CDR1 is MNHEY and CDR2 is SVGAGI. CDR3 loop: CASSYGQGDQPQHF. The DNA for the CDR3 is TGTGCCAGCAGTTACGGACAGGGAGACCAGCCCCAGCATTTT.

In its sample, this clone was seen once. For the CDR3, the DNA is TGTGCCAGCAGCTTAGGAGGGTGGCGGATTAATGAAAAACTGTTTTTT. Amino acid sequence: CASSLGGWRINEKLFF. V usage is TRBV11-2 and J usage is TRBJ1-4; the D is unclear. The CDR3 covers 16 residues. Germline V CDR1 and CDR2: SGHAT, FQNNGV. The V end lost 1 base, the J end lost 4 bases, and 13 bases lay between the germline ends.

V usage is TRBV27 and J usage is TRBJ1-1; D uncertain. The V and J ends lost 6 bases and 3 bases respectively, with 14 bases between them. The length of the CDR3 is 14 residues. Germline values: CDR1 MNHEY, CDR2 SMNVEV (reference sequence). The DNA of the CDR3 is TGTGCCAGCAGGAAGTGGCAGATTGACACTGAAGCTTTCTTT. Amino acid sequence: CASRKWQIDTEAFF.

This clone was recorded only once. This sequence joins TRBV2 and TRBJ2-4; D call uncertain. V dropped 4 bases and J dropped 7 bases, with 14 bases sitting between them. From germline, CDR1 is SNHLY and CDR2 FYNNEI. The CDR3 has 14 amino acids. For the CDR3, the DNA is TGTGCCAGCAGTGTGGAGCCTGCGGAGAACATTCAGTACTTC. This sequence encodes CASSVEPAENIQYF.

The rearrangement links TRBV30 to TRBJ2-5; D may be TRBD1 (5 bases). This CDR3 has 17 residues. Germline loops: CDR1 GTSNPN, CDR2 SVGIG (reference sequence). Trimming left V 3 bases short and J 3 bases short, with 23 bases between. The CDR3: CAWSPSRPYLREETQYF. DNA for the CDR3: TGTGCCTGGAGCCCATCACGGCCTTATCTCAGGGAAGAGACCCAGTACTTC. Based on the CDR3 plus reference TRBV30 and TRBJ2-5, the full variable domain is SQTIHQWPATLVQPVGSPLSLECTVEGTSNPNLYWYRQAAGRGLQLLFYSVGIGQISSEVPQNLSASRPQDRQFILSSKKLLLSDSGFYLCAWSPSRPYLREETQYFGPGTRLLVL.

The genes are TRBV9 and TRBJ1-5, with D hard to call. Per the germline V gene, CDR1 is SGDLS and CDR2 is YYNGEE. This CDR3 is 13 amino acids long. Trimming left V 6 bases short and J 4 bases short, with 11 bases between. The CDR3 region has the DNA TGTGCCAGCAACCTAGAAGGAAATCAGCCCCAGCATTTT. Amino acid sequence: CASNLEGNQPQHF. The whole variable domain, remainder taken from reference TRBV9 and TRBJ1-5, is DSGVTQTPKHLITATGQRVTLRCSPRSGDLSVYWYQQSLDQGLQFLIQYYNGEERAKGNILERFSAQQFPDLHSELNLSSLELGDSALYFCASNLEGNQPQHFGDGTRLSIL.

This rearrangement joins TRBV18 to TRBJ2-7, with D perhaps matching TRBD1 (6 bases). The CDR3 extends over 14 amino acids. V lost 5 bases and J 3 bases, leaving 14 bases between the germline ends. Germline V lookup: CDR1 KGHSH, CDR2 LQKENI. CDR3 amino acids: CASSAWDTYYEQYF. CDR3 DNA sequence: TGTGCCAGCTCAGCTTGGGACACCTACTACGAGCAGTACTTC.